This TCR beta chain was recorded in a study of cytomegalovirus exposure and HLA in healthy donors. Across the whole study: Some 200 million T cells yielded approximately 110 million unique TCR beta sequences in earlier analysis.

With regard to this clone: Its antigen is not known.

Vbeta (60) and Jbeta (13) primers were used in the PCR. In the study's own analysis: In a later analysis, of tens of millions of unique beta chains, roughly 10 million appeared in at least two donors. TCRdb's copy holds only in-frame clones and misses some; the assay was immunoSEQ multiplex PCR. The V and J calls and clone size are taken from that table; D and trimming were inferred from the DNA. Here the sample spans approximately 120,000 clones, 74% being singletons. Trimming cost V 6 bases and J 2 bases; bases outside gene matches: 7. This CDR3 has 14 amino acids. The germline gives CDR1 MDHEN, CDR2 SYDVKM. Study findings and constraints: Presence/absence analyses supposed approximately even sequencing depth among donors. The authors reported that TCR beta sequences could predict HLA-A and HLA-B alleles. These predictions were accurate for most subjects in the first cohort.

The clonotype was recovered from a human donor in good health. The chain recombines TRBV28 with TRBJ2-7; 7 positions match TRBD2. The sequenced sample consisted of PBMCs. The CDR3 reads CASSPGAGAYEQYF. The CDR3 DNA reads TGTGCCAGCAGCCCCGGGGCGGGAGCCTACGAGCAGTACTTC. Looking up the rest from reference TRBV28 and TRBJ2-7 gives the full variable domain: DVKVTQSSRYLVKRTGEKVFLECVQDMDHENMFWYRQDPGLGLRLIYFSYDVKMKEKGDIPEGYSVSREKKERFSLILESASTNQTSMYLCASSPGAGAYEQYFGPGTRLTVT.